The clone carrying this T cell receptor beta chain came up once. Its antigen is currently unknown. A sample-barcoded 5' primer and a J-beta primer mix were used in a second PCR of roughly 6 to 11 cycles. Each of the samples gave a minimum of 3 million paired-end reads that contained CDR3. TCRdb itself ran the 5' RACE reads through MiXCR, one entry per CDR3 protein. This sample has over 600,000 distinct CDR3 sequences, with 35% to 60% found just once. Germline V gives CDR1 SGHDN, CDR2 FVKESK. V lost 0 bases and J lost 1; bases outside the gene matches: 7. The CDR3 is 17 amino acids. The data belong to a study of blood T cells in healthy people across ages. Findings and limits, study-wide: Across samples, TCR beta diversity tracked strongly with naive T cell percentage. Age brought a roughly linear fall in TCR beta diversity measured per million T cells.

The sample was blood. The V gene is TRBV14, the J gene TRBJ1-1, with 8 positions matching TRBD1. The TCR comes from a man older than 75 in good health. For the CDR3, the DNA is TGTGCCAGCAGCCAAGAGATAGGAGGGACAGGGAACACTGAAGCTTTCTTT. This sequence encodes CASSQEIGGTGNTEAFF.